One sample yielded the 32 T cell receptor beta chains listed below, sequenced in a study of identical twins. In TCRdb, the 5' RACE reads were re-called with MiXCR into one record per CDR3 protein. This table has just under 550,000 distinct CDR3 sequences, approximately 16% appearing once. These data also featured in a second study, about yellow fever vaccine responses in identical twins.

The sequenced sample consisted of CD4+ T cells sorted from blood. These receptors originate from a woman under 30 in good health.

This clonotype was seen a few times. V and J are TRBV10-3 and TRBJ1-1; D is uncertain. The CDR3 has 14 residues. The V end lost 2 bases, the J end lost 2 bases, and 9 bases lay between the germline ends. Germline assignment: CDR1 ENHRY and CDR2 SYGVKD. CDR3 residues: CAISERQHNTEAFF. In nucleotides, the CDR3 is TGTGCCATCAGTGAGAGGCAGCATAACACTGAAGCTTTCTTT.

At least ten counts were recorded for this clonotype. The V and J genes are TRBV5-1 and TRBJ2-7, with 7 positions matching TRBD2. The length of the CDR3 is 15 residues. Germline CDR1 SGHRS, CDR2 YFSETQ. Germline trimming cut 0 bases from V and 5 bases from J; bases unmatched to any gene: 8. The CDR3 sequence: CASSLGVTSNNEQYF. As DNA, the CDR3 is TGCGCCAGCAGCTTGGGGGTGACTAGCAATAACGAGCAGTACTTC.

Concerning this clonotype itself: With a much larger clone just one base away, this may be a read error. The CDR3 here is CASSPLVDTQYF. CDR3 bases: TGTGCCAGCAGCCCCCTGGTGGATACGCAGTATTTT. The chain uses TRBV7-2 and TRBJ2-3; D ambiguous. The CDR3 covers 12 residues. From germline, CDR1 is SGHTA and CDR2 FQGNSA. V lost 5 bases to trimming and J lost 6 bases, with 9 bases between them. Full variable domain (missing parts from reference TRBV7-2 and TRBJ2-3): GAGVSQSPSNKVTEKGKDVELRCDPISGHTALYWYRQSLGQGLEFLIYFQGNSAPDKSGLPSDRFSAERTGGSVSTLTIQRTQQEDSAVYLCASSPLVDTQYFGPGTRLTVL.

This chain's CDR3 is CATSRDKGGGGYEQYF. The CDR3 coding sequence is TGTGCCACCAGCAGAGATAAAGGCGGAGGGGGGTACGAGCAGTACTTC. The chain is built from TRBV15 and TRBJ2-7, with D perhaps given as TRBD1 or TRBD2 (6 bases each). V lost 0 bases to trimming and J lost 4 bases, with 16 bases between them. From germline, CDR1 is LNHNV and CDR2 YYDKDF (reference sequence). This CDR3 has 16 residues.

This clonotype was seen only a few times. The rearrangement joins TRBV5-1 to TRBJ2-2; tentative D call: TRBD1 (6 bases). Trimming left V 4 bases short and J 2 bases short, with 15 bases between. The germline V gene has CDR1 SGHRS and CDR2 YFSETQ. The CDR3 spans 16 residues. This CDR3 is CASSPTGTPNTGELFF. DNA of the CDR3: TGCGCCAGCAGCCCAACCGGGACACCTAACACCGGGGAGCTGTTTTTT.

The rearrangement joins TRBV7-9 to TRBJ2-7; D remains unclear. Germline values: CDR1 SEHNR, CDR2 FQNEAQ (reference sequence). Trimming took off 4 bases at V and 4 bases at J, with 23 bases between the two ends. This CDR3 contains 17 residues. Here the CDR3 reads CASSSIWAALESYEQYF. CDR3 coding DNA: TGTGCCAGCAGCTCTATCTGGGCAGCTCTAGAAAGTTACGAGCAGTACTTC.

This clonotype was detected a few times. The chain uses TRBV7-9 and TRBJ2-1; D remains ambiguous. CDR1 is SEHNR, CDR2 FQNEAQ, per germline (reference sequence). Trimming stripped 7 bases from V and 9 bases from J, with 19 bases between. This CDR3 is built from 14 residues. CDR3 amino acids: CASILNILGSEQFF. DNA for the CDR3: TGTGCCAGCATCCTCAACATCCTAGGGTCTGAGCAGTTCTTC.

The chain is built from TRBV6-5 and TRBJ2-3, with TRBD2 identical over 8 bases. The V segment lost 4 bases and the J segment 3 bases; nucleotides outside the gene matches: 9. This CDR3 region has 16 residues. Germline V lookup: CDR1 MNHEY, CDR2 SVGAGI. CDR3 DNA: TGTGCCAGCAGTTTATCCGGCGGGGGGAGGACAGATACGCAGTATTTT. Translating gives CASSLSGGGRTDTQYF.

The genes are TRBV20-1 and TRBJ2-1; 10 nucleotides agree with TRBD2. Germline CDR1 reads DFQATT; CDR2 reads SNEGSKA (reference sequence). CDR3 length: 13 residues. V trimming: 4 bases; J trimming: 6 bases; junction bases outside the gene matches: 3. In DNA, the CDR3 is TGCAGTGCTAAGCCTAGCGGGAGCAATGAGCAGTTCTTC. Translated: CSAKPSGSNEQFF.

Only a few counts were recorded for this clonotype. This chain links TRBV12-3 or TRBV12-4 with TRBJ2-7; tentatively, D is TRBD1 (6 bases). V shed 1 base and J shed 5 bases, with 9 bases lying between them. The length of the CDR3 is 13 residues. CDR3 region: CASSLDGGNEQYF. In nucleotides, the CDR3 is TGTGCCAGCAGTTTAGATGGGGGCAACGAGCAGTACTTC.

This clonotype was counted many times. This rearrangement joins TRBV25-1 to TRBJ2-2, with a possible D match to TRBD2 (5 bases). The germline V gene encodes CDR1 MGHDK and CDR2 SYGVNS. The CDR3 contains 16 residues. Trimming shortened V by 4 bases and J by 0 bases, and 12 bases separated the two germline ends. As DNA, the CDR3 is TGTGCCAGCAGTGCGCCTGGGAGCACGAACACCGGGGAGCTGTTTTTT. As protein: CASSAPGSTNTGELFF.

This clonotype was counted many times. The rearrangement joins TRBV28 to TRBJ2-2; either TRBD1 or TRBD2 may supply D (5 bases each). The CDR3 runs 15 residues. Between the trimmed V and J ends, which lost 4 bases and 0 bases, there was a span of 9 bases. Germline V gene data show CDR1 as MDHEN and CDR2 as SYDVKM. The DNA for the CDR3 is TGTGCCAGCAGTTCCGGGACCCCGAACACCGGGGAGCTGTTTTTT. This codes for CASSSGTPNTGELFF.

J is TRBJ1-4 and V is TRBV2; D call uncertain. Germline CDR1 reads SNHLY; CDR2 reads FYNNEI. This CDR3 region has 15 residues. Between the trimmed V and J ends, which lost 3 bases and 1 base, there was a span of 9 bases. CDR3 bases: TGTGCCAGCAGTGACGCCGGGGTAACTAATGAAAAACTGTTTTTT. This sequence encodes CASSDAGVTNEKLFF.

There are a few counts of this clonotype. This chain joins TRBV18 and TRBJ2-5; D remains unclear. From germline, CDR1 is KGHSH and CDR2 LQKENI. The CDR3 is made up of 13 amino acids. The V gene lost 3 bases and the J gene lost 1 base, with 6 bases spanning the gap. The CDR3 nucleotides read TGTGCCAGCTCACCTCCCATCCAAGAGACCCAGTACTTC. It yields the protein CASSPPIQETQYF.

CDR3 sequence: CASSAVPSGATYNEQFF. The DNA for the CDR3 is TGCGCCAGCAGCGCGGTCCCTAGCGGCGCTACCTACAATGAGCAGTTCTTC. This sequence joins TRBV5-1 and TRBJ2-1; 7 positions agree with TRBD2. V shed 4 bases, J shed 2 bases, and the junction held 12 bases outside the gene matches. This CDR3 comprises 17 residues. The V gene's germline CDR1 is SGHRS and CDR2 YFSETQ.

This chain joins TRBV20-1 and TRBJ2-7; weak D call: TRBD2 (5 bases). V lost 1 base and J 4 bases, leaving 14 bases between the germline ends. The germline CDR1 and CDR2 sequences are DFQATT and SNEGSKA (reference sequence). CDR3 length equals 14 residues. The CDR3 spells CSARAPVGAYEQYF. CDR3 nucleotides: TGCAGTGCTAGAGCCCCCGTGGGAGCGTACGAGCAGTACTTC.

This chain uses TRBV12-5 with TRBJ2-1; a possible D gene is TRBD1 (5 bases). Germline CDR1 and CDR2: LGHNT and FRNRAP. V lost 3 bases and J 0 bases, leaving 15 bases between the germline ends. This CDR3 spans 17 amino acids. The CDR3, as DNA: TGTGCTAGTGGTTTAAAAACGACAGCCAGCTCCTACAATGAGCAGTTCTTC. Its translation is CASGLKTTASSYNEQFF.

This clonotype was recorded a few times. V and J are TRBV12-3 or TRBV12-4 and TRBJ2-7; D ambiguous. V was clipped by 6 bases and J by 0 bases, with 9 bases between them. The CDR3 contains 13 residues. CDR3 nucleotides: TGTGCCAGCAGCTTCGGCACCTCCTACGAGCAGTACGTC. Its protein product is CASSFGTSYEQYV.

The rearrangement links TRBV12-3 or TRBV12-4 to TRBJ1-1; no clear D gene. Deletions cut 8 bases from V and 5 bases from J, with 18 bases between. This CDR3 comprises 14 residues. CDR3 protein: CASSTVWAGTEAFF. CDR3 DNA: TGTGCCAGCTCCACAGTCTGGGCGGGTACTGAAGCTTTCTTT.

This sequence joins TRBV12-3 or TRBV12-4 and TRBJ2-5; 9 bases align to TRBD1. Trimming at V came to 7 bases and at J to 5 bases, leaving 11 bases not matched to a gene. The CDR3 sequence is 15 residues long. Written as DNA, the CDR3 is TGTGCCAGCACGGAGACAGGGGGTTTGGTGGAGACCCAGTACTTC. Residues: CASTETGGLVETQYF.

The chain links TRBV29-1 to TRBJ2-3; 11 nucleotides match TRBD2. Per germline, CDR1 SQVTM and CDR2 ANQGSEA. J lost 3 bases, V lost 3 bases, and 2 bases had no gene match. The CDR3 extends over 14 amino acids. The DNA of the CDR3 is TGCAGCGTTGAGACTAGCGGGAAGACAGATACGCAGTATTTT. It is translated as CSVETSGKTDTQYF.

Ten or more counts support this clonotype. The chain couples TRBV3-1 to TRBJ1-1; D is unclear. The CDR3 covers 14 residues. The V and J ends lost 2 bases and 1 base respectively, with 8 bases between them. Germline CDR1 reads LGHDT; CDR2 reads YNNKEL (reference sequence). In nucleotides, the CDR3 is TGTGCCAGCAGCCAACAAGGATCGAACACTGAAGCTTTCTTT. It encodes CASSQQGSNTEAFF. The full variable domain, in which reference TRBV3-1 and TRBJ1-1 provide the parts outside the CDR3, is DTAVSQTPKYLVTQMGNDKSIKCEQNLGHDTMYWYKQDSKKFLKIMFSYNNKELIINETVPNRFSPKSPDKAHLNLHINSLELGDSAVYFCASSQQGSNTEAFFGQGTRLTVV.

The chain uses TRBV5-1 and TRBJ1-1; no firm D call. Trimming pared 1 base from V and 1 base from J, leaving 8 bases between. The CDR3 spans 14 residues. The germline gives CDR1 SGHRS, CDR2 YFSETQ. CDR3 DNA: TGCGCCAGCAGCTTGCTCTACGGGAACACTGAAGCTTTCTTT. Residues: CASSLLYGNTEAFF. Full variable domain (missing parts from reference TRBV5-1 and TRBJ1-1): KAGVTQTPRYLIKTRGQQVTLSCSPISGHRSVSWYQQTPGQGLQFLFEYFSETQRNKGNFPGRFSGRQFSNSRSEMNVSTLELGDSALYLCASSLLYGNTEAFFGQGTRLTVV.

This chain connects TRBV24-1 to TRBJ2-3, with D perhaps TRBD1 (6 bases). The germline V gene encodes CDR1 KGHDR and CDR2 SFDVKD. Between the trimmed V and J ends, which lost 5 bases and 6 bases, there was a span of 17 bases. The CDR3 sequence is 15 residues long. The CDR3 reads CATSVVGAVRDTQYF. DNA of the CDR3: TGTGCCACCAGTGTGGTGGGGGCGGTGCGGGATACGCAGTATTTT.

This clonotype was counted a few times. This chain links TRBV5-1 with TRBJ2-1; no reliable D call. V shed 0 bases and J shed 8 bases, with 12 bases lying between them. The CDR3 sequence is 14 residues long. Germline assignment: CDR1 SGHRS and CDR2 YFSETQ. CDR3 region: CASSLAPRTDEQFF. CDR3 nucleotide sequence: TGCGCCAGCAGCTTGGCCCCCCGTACGGATGAGCAGTTCTTC.

This clonotype was observed a handful of times. The chain joins TRBV5-1 to TRBJ2-7, with D possibly matching TRBD2 (5 bases). The CDR3 is 13 residues long. V was cut by 2 bases and J by 5 bases, with 11 bases left in between. Germline-derived CDR1 and CDR2 are SGHRS and YFSETQ. CDR3 nucleotide sequence: TGCGCCAGCAGCTTTGGAGGCGGTGACGAGCAGTACTTC. Translating it yields CASSFGGGDEQYF.

The V and J genes are TRBV29-1 and TRBJ2-5; tentatively, D is TRBD1 (6 bases). Trimming stripped 6 bases from V and 1 base from J, with 9 bases between. The germline V gene encodes CDR1 SQVTM and CDR2 ANQGSEA. This CDR3 region has 12 residues. In DNA form, the CDR3 reads TGCAGCGTAAACAGGGTCCAAGAGACCCAGTACTTC. Translated: CSVNRVQETQYF. Looking up the rest from reference TRBV29-1 and TRBJ2-5 gives the full variable domain: SAVISQKPSRDICQRGTSLTIQCQVDSQVTMMFWYRQQPGQSLTLIATANQGSEATYESGFVIDKFPISRPNLTFSTLTVSNMSPEDSSIYLCSVNRVQETQYFGPGTRLLVL.

The genes are TRBV5-1 and TRBJ2-1, with 9 bases fitting TRBD1. J lost 8 bases, V lost 3 bases, and 6 bases had no gene match. The length of the CDR3 is 14 residues. CDR1 is SGHRS and CDR2 is YFSETQ in the germline V gene. CDR3 DNA sequence: TGCGCCAGCAGCTCACAGGGGGCGGGCGATGAGCAGTTCTTC. This encodes CASSSQGAGDEQFF.

This sequence joins TRBV6-5 and TRBJ2-7; perhaps TRBD2 as D (5 bases). V shed 0 bases and J shed 5 bases, with 11 bases lying between them. The germline V gene encodes CDR1 MNHEY and CDR2 SVGAGI. The CDR3 has 14 amino acids. CDR3 residues: CASSYSGLADEQYV. CDR3 DNA: TGTGCCAGCAGTTACTCGGGTCTAGCCGACGAGCAGTACGTC.

This clonotype has at least ten counts. The gene calls are TRBV12-3 or TRBV12-4 and TRBJ1-1; 7 nucleotides match TRBD1. This CDR3 comprises 15 residues. J gave up 0 bases and V 5 bases, and 6 bases lay outside the gene matches. This chain's CDR3 is CASSARDSMNTEAFF. The CDR3 nucleotides are TGTGCCAGCAGTGCTAGGGACAGTATGAACACTGAAGCTTTCTTT.

The chain recombines TRBV10-3 with TRBJ2-3; 8 positions agree with TRBD2. This CDR3 is built from 16 residues. Germline-derived CDR1 and CDR2 are ENHRY and SYGVKD. V lost 8 bases to trimming and J lost 1 base; unmatched junction nucleotides: 11. The CDR3 DNA is TGTGCCATCGGGCGGGGGGAGTTAACTCGCACAGATACGCAGTATTTT. Protein: CAIGRGELTRTDTQYF.

This clonotype was seen only a few times. This chain joins TRBV20-1 and TRBJ2-1, with TRBD2 identical over 13 bases. Germline CDR1 reads DFQATT; CDR2 reads SNEGSKA (reference sequence). V lost 4 bases to trimming and J lost 2 bases; unmatched junction nucleotides: 8. This CDR3 comprises 17 residues. Here the CDR3 reads CSATGLAGRGTYNEQFF. The CDR3 nucleotides are TGCAGTGCTACGGGACTAGCGGGAAGGGGGACCTACAATGAGCAGTTCTTC.